The clone carrying this T cell receptor beta chain was seen only a few times. The target antigen is unknown. Combining a sample-barcoded 5' primer with a J-beta primer mix, a second PCR ran for 7 to 11 cycles. TCRdb fed the 5' RACE reads into MiXCR, producing one record per CDR3 protein. The sample carries about 1,400,000 distinct CDR3 sequences, approximately 59% recorded once. This sample was taken from a study of blood T cells in healthy people across ages. Study results and caveats: The study lacked donor CMV status, which possibly confounded expanded clonotype changes.

V was clipped by 4 bases and J by 4 bases; unmatched bases: 8. This CDR3 is 15 amino acids long. The germline gives CDR1 MNHEY, CDR2 SMNVEV (reference sequence). The chain joins TRBV27 to TRBJ1-2; TRBD1 aligns across 8 bases. The material sequenced was blood. This receptor was identified in a man younger than 30 in good health. CDR3 amino acids: CASSYKTGDLYGYTF. In DNA, the CDR3 is TGTGCCAGCAGTTATAAGACAGGGGACCTCTATGGCTACACCTTC.